This entry lists 19 T cell receptor beta chains sequenced from one sample in a study of blood T cell repertoires in COVID-19 (dated by TCRdb to about 2020). The library was produced with the immunoSEQ multiplex PCR assay. TCRdb holds this immuneACCESS table with in-frame rearrangements only. Some clones are missing; in checked studies, unresolved V genes explain under half, and the rest has no known cause. Here the sample has about 500,000 clones; roughly nine tenths occur a single time. The ten most abundant clones make up around 0.92% of the sample. The sequenced material came from peripheral blood. The receptor set was obtained from a man between 18 and 35 years old with COVID-19, enrolled during active disease.

This clone was picked up one time. This chain connects TRBV5-1 to TRBJ1-3; D might be TRBD1 (5 bases). The CDR3 is 16 residues long. With 0 bases removed from V and 7 bases from J, the gap between germline ends came to 17 bases. Germline-derived CDR1 and CDR2 are SGHRS and YFSETQ. The CDR3 DNA is TGCGCCAGCAGCTTGGGGGGGACTCAAAGGGAGAACACCATATATTTT. Protein product: CASSLGGTQRENTIYF.

CDR3: CASSYTGSSYNEQFF. Here the CDR3 DNA reads TGTGCCAGCAGTTACACAGGGAGCTCCTACAATGAGCAGTTCTTC. V usage is TRBV27 and J usage is TRBJ2-1; possibly TRBD1 for D (6 bases). The germline gives CDR1 MNHEY, CDR2 SMNVEV (reference sequence). CDR3 size: 15 residues. Trimming took 4 bases from V and 0 from J, leaving 10 bases between them.

The chain employs TRBV9 and TRBJ2-1; TRBD2 aligns across 8 bases. Germline V CDR1 and CDR2: SGDLS, YYNGEE. V dropped 6 bases and J dropped 4; count of bases not matched to a gene: 9. This CDR3 contains 15 residues. CDR3 region: CASNLGSGIYNEQFF. As DNA, the CDR3 is TGTGCCAGCAACCTTGGTAGCGGGATTTACAATGAGCAGTTCTTC.

The rearrangement joins TRBV11-2 to TRBJ1-2; 11 bases match TRBD1. Trimming removed 2 bases from V and 4 bases from J; junction bases left unmatched: 6. Germline CDR1 and CDR2: SGHAT and FQNNGV. This CDR3 region has 16 residues. CDR3 residues: CASSLQPGTGGYGYTF. CDR3 nucleotides: TGTGCCAGCAGCTTACAACCCGGGACAGGGGGCTATGGCTACACCTTC.

The chain combines TRBV4-1 with TRBJ1-1; tentatively, D is TRBD1 (5 bases). The CDR3 consists of 14 residues. CDR1 MGHRA and CDR2 YSYEKL come from the germline V gene. V gave up 4 bases and J gave up 3 bases, with 12 bases separating them. As DNA, the CDR3 is TGCGCCAGCAGCCGGGCGACAGCTTACACTGAAGCTTTCTTT. It yields the protein CASSRATAYTEAFF.

This rearrangement joins TRBV5-8 to TRBJ1-1; no clear D. Looked up from germline, CDR1 is SGHTS and CDR2 is YDEGEE. Trimming cost V 4 bases and J 11 bases, with 18 bases left between them. The CDR3 runs 13 residues. DNA of the CDR3: TGTGCCAGCAGCACACGGTCGGGAATCGTCGCTTTCTTT. It encodes CASSTRSGIVAFF.

The chain joins TRBV5-1 to TRBJ2-3, with D tentatively TRBD2 (6 bases). The CDR3 is 16 amino acids. Between the trimmed V and J ends, which lost 0 bases and 0 bases, there was a span of 11 bases. CDR1 and CDR2 (germline): SGHRS, YFSETQ. CDR3 in amino acids: CASSLGLGTSTDTQYF. The CDR3 coding sequence is TGCGCCAGCAGCTTGGGACTAGGCACTAGCACAGATACGCAGTATTTT.

V usage is TRBV2 and J usage is TRBJ2-3; 9 bases align to TRBD2. Germline V gene sequence: CDR1 SNHLY, CDR2 FYNNEI. The CDR3 is 15 amino acids. The ends lost 9 bases at V and 2 bases at J; junction bases unmatched: 9. This chain's CDR3 is CASDSGSILTDTQYF. CDR3 sequence (DNA): TGTGCCAGTGATAGCGGGAGTATCCTCACAGATACGCAGTATTTT.

As concerns this clone: One end of the junction fails to match germline, which may point to a read error. CDR3 sequence (DNA): TGTGCCAGCAGCTTTACCGGGACTAGCGGGAGTCTCAACTTC. This translates into CASSFTGTSGSLNF. V and J are TRBV7-9 and TRBJ2-7, with 14 nucleotides matching TRBD2. The CDR3 extends over 14 amino acids. Germline CDR1 SEHNR, CDR2 FQNEAQ (reference sequence). Full variable domain (remainder filled in from reference TRBV7-9 and TRBJ2-7): DTGVSQNPRHKITKRGQNVTFRCDPISEHNRLYWYRQTLGQGPEFLTYFQNEAQLEKSRLLSDRFSAERPKGSFSTLEIQRTEQGDSAMYLCASSFTGTSGSLNFGPGTRLTVT.

The chain carries TRBV3-1 (or the pseudogene TRBV3-2) and TRBJ2-3; no reliable D call. This CDR3 contains 18 residues. V was shortened by 0 bases and J by 6 bases, with 22 bases between the two germline ends. Germline CDR1 is LGHDT and CDR2 is YNNKEL (reference sequence). CDR3 protein: CASSQEYLSRPKEDTQYF. The CDR3 coding sequence is TGTGCCAGCAGCCAAGAGTATTTGAGTAGGCCCAAGGAGGATACGCAGTATTTT.

A word on this clone: Additional DNA sequences in this sample encode the identical CDR3. The J gene is TRBJ2-7, the V gene TRBV6-5; D remains unclear. The CDR3 extends over 13 amino acids. V dropped 2 bases and J dropped 0 bases, with 5 bases sitting between them. The V gene's germline CDR1 is MNHEY and CDR2 SVGAGI. The CDR3 nucleotides read TGTGCCAGCAGTTACGCAGGCTCCTACGAGCAGTACTTC. Translated, it gives CASSYAGSYEQYF.

The chain recombines TRBV5-1 with TRBJ2-7; 9 bases agree with TRBD2. After removal of 1 base from V and 6 bases from J, the junction contained 8 bases not matched to a gene. Germline assignment: CDR1 SGHRS and CDR2 YFSETQ. This CDR3 spans 15 amino acids. The CDR3 here is CASSLSRTSDVEQYF. CDR3 DNA sequence: TGCGCCAGCAGCTTGTCGCGGACTAGCGACGTCGAGCAGTACTTC. Full variable domain (rest looked up from reference TRBV5-1 and TRBJ2-7): KAGVTQTPRYLIKTRGQQVTLSCSPISGHRSVSWYQQTPGQGLQFLFEYFSETQRNKGNFPGRFSGRQFSNSRSEMNVSTLELGDSALYLCASSLSRTSDVEQYFGPGTRLTVT.

The genes are TRBV6-5 and TRBJ2-7; no clear D gene. The CDR3 has 11 amino acids. The V end lost 6 bases, the J end lost 4 bases, and 7 bases lay between the germline ends. Germline CDR1 and CDR2: MNHEY and SVGAGI. The CDR3 bases are TGTGCCAGCAGCCAGATTTACGAGCAGTACTTC. Translating gives CASSQIYEQYF.

J is TRBJ2-7 and V is TRBV4-1; D ambiguous. V was trimmed by 1 base and J by 5 bases, leaving 9 bases between them. Germline V CDR1 and CDR2: MGHRA, YSYEKL. CDR3 length: 13 amino acids. CDR3 sequence reads: CASSQARFDEQYF. The CDR3 DNA is TGCGCCAGCAGCCAAGCGCGGTTCGACGAGCAGTACTTC.

The rearrangement links TRBV9 to TRBJ1-6, with 7 bases identical to TRBD1. Germline values: CDR1 SGDLS, CDR2 YYNGEE. After removal of 5 bases from V and 0 bases from J, the junction contained 11 bases not matched to a gene. CDR3 size: 18 residues. The CDR3 loop is CASRRQGTHSSYNSPLHF. The CDR3 DNA sequence: TGTGCCAGCAGGAGACAGGGAACTCACAGCTCCTATAATTCACCCCTCCACTTT.

A few counts support this clone. The CDR3 is CASSVGGKRNEQFF. The CDR3 nucleotides are TGTGCCAGCAGCGTAGGCGGGAAGAGAAATGAGCAGTTCTTC. The chain carries TRBV9 and TRBJ2-1, with D perhaps matching TRBD2 (6 bases). This CDR3 contains 14 residues. Per germline, CDR1 SGDLS and CDR2 YYNGEE. Trimming took off 0 bases at V and 7 bases at J, with 11 bases between the two ends.

This chain links TRBV19 with TRBJ2-3; 8 nucleotides line up with TRBD1. The CDR3 covers 15 residues. V shed 5 bases and J 1 base; nucleotides not matched to a gene: 5. CDR1 is LNHDA and CDR2 is SQIVND in the germline V gene (reference sequence). DNA of the CDR3: TGTGCCAGTAGTCCGCAGACAGGGGGCACAGATACGCAGTATTTT. It is translated as CASSPQTGGTDTQYF.

The chain has TRBV7-9 and TRBJ1-3; tentative D call: TRBD1 (6 bases). V lost 5 bases and J lost 1, with 12 bases in between. The CDR3 loop spans 15 amino acids. Germline V lookup: CDR1 SEHNR, CDR2 FQNEAQ (reference sequence). CDR3 coding DNA: TGTGCCAGCAGCCTGGATACAGGGTCTGGAAACACCATATATTTT. Its protein is CASSLDTGSGNTIYF.

This rearrangement joins TRBV5-1 to TRBJ1-1, with 10 bases matching TRBD1. CDR3 length: 15 residues. Germline-derived CDR1 and CDR2 are SGHRS and YFSETQ. V trimming: 4 bases; J trimming: 2 bases; junction bases outside the gene matches: 5. The CDR3 nucleotides are TGCGCCAGCAGCCCGGGACAGGGGCGCAACACTGAAGCTTTCTTT. Protein: CASSPGQGRNTEAFF.